This T cell receptor (beta chain) was documented in a study of regulatory T cells in long-lasting Graves disease. For the study at large: Freshly diagnosed Graves' patients had used antithyroid drugs for under 3 months.

The CDR3 spans 18 residues. The V and J ends lost 0 bases and 4 bases respectively, with 24 bases between them. The V gene's germline CDR1 is DFQATT and CDR2 SNEGSKA (reference sequence). This clonotype was seen ten or more times. Library construction for TCR beta used iRepertoire HTBI primers and Arm-PCR of CDR3 regions. TCRdb re-called the multiplex PCR reads through MiXCR, storing one row per CDR3 protein. The sample records a few hundred thousand distinct CDR3 sequences, approximately 16% being singletons. Time point noted: newly diagnosed GD, antithyroid drugs for less than 3 months. There was RNA extracted from PBMCs, and the TCR library was made from it.

The TCR sequence derives from a female donor with Graves disease. This sequence joins TRBV20-1 and TRBJ2-5; weak D call: TRBD2 (6 bases). The sample here was peripheral blood mononuclear cells (PBMCs), taken at new diagnosis, from a patient treated with antithyroid drugs. CDR3 bases: TGCAGTGCTAGAGATTACGGGGCTAGCGCCATCGACGCAGAGACCCAGTACTTC. This gives the protein CSARDYGASAIDAETQYF.